This TCR beta chain was retrieved from a study of regulatory T cells in long-lasting Graves disease. The CDR3 has 14 amino acids. Study-level points and caveats: Persistent patients shared more public clonotypes (approximately 2,500) than new patients (roughly 970). Segments TRBV28, TRBJ1-2 and TRBJ2-5 showed preferential usage in persistent disease.

The sample's time point: newly diagnosed GD, antithyroid drugs for less than 3 months. Scientists built the TCR library using RNA that was extracted from PBMCs. Patients came through an endocrinology department, and that department was in Xi'an, China. Worth noting for this clonotype: Its specificity is unknown. A much more abundant neighbour one base away suggests this may be a read error.

Arm-PCR of CDR3 regions with iRepertoire HTBI primers generated TCR beta libraries. One entry per CDR3 protein results from TCRdb running MiXCR on the multiplex PCR reads. The repertoire holds around 450,000 distinct CDR3 sequences, roughly 15% seen once, with 10% to 15% in the top ten. These same records also appear under a second study, on T cells in Graves' hyperthyroidism and ophthalmopathy. That publication notes: Diagnostic assessment was based on clinical symptoms, serum thyroxine and TRAb, thyroid ultrasound and orbital computed tomography.

The receptor's source is a man aged 35-49 years with Graves disease. The sample consisted of peripheral blood mononuclear cells (PBMCs), taken at new diagnosis, from a patient treated with antithyroid drugs. This chain uses TRBV12-3 or TRBV12-4 with TRBJ2-3, with unresolved D. The CDR3 DNA follows: TGTGCCGGCAGTTTAAGTGCCCTCGGAGATACGCAGTATTTT. Encoded protein: CAGSLSALGDTQYF.